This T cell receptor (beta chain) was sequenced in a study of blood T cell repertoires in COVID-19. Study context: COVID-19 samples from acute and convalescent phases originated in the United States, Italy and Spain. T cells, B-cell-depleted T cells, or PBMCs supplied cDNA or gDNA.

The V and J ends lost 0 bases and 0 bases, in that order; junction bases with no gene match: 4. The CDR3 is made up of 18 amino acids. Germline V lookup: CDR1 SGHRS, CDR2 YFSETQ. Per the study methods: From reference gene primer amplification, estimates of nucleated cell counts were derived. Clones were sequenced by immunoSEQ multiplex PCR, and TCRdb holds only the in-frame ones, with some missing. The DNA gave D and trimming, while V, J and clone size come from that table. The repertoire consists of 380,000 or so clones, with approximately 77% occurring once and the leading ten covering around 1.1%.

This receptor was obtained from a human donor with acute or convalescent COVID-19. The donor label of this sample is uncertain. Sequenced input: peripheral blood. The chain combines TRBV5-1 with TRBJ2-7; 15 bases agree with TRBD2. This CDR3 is CASSLAGTSGGSSYEQYF. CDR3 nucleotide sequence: TGCGCCAGCAGCTTGGCCGGGACTAGCGGGGGGTCCTCCTACGAGCAGTACTTC. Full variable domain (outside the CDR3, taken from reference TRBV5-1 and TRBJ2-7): KAGVTQTPRYLIKTRGQQVTLSCSPISGHRSVSWYQQTPGQGLQFLFEYFSETQRNKGNFPGRFSGRQFSNSRSEMNVSTLELGDSALYLCASSLAGTSGGSSYEQYFGPGTRLTVT.